This T cell receptor (beta chain) was captured by sequencing in a study of identical twins. This clonotype was recorded many times. CDR1 and CDR2 (germline): MNHNS, SASEGT. V was shortened by 6 bases and J by 5 bases, with 13 bases between the two germline ends. The CDR3 runs 13 residues. Template switching added a universal primer binding site, and final cDNA carried unique molecular identifiers. TCRdb reprocessed the 5' RACE reads with MiXCR, giving one entry per CDR3 protein. In the table there are some 500,000 distinct CDR3 sequences, 7.5% to 10% of which are singletons. All donors were healthy Caucasians. These same records also appear under a second study, on yellow fever vaccine responses in identical twins. That source notes: Twin vaccine T cell responses reportedly seemed partly convergent, partly personalized.

The sequenced sample was PBMCs. The chain links TRBV6-1 to TRBJ1-2, with D possibly being TRBD1 (5 bases). The clonotype comes from a young woman in good health. CDR3 bases: TGTGCCAGCAGCAGCTCGACAGAGTATGGCTACACCTTC. Protein sequence: CASSSSTEYGYTF.